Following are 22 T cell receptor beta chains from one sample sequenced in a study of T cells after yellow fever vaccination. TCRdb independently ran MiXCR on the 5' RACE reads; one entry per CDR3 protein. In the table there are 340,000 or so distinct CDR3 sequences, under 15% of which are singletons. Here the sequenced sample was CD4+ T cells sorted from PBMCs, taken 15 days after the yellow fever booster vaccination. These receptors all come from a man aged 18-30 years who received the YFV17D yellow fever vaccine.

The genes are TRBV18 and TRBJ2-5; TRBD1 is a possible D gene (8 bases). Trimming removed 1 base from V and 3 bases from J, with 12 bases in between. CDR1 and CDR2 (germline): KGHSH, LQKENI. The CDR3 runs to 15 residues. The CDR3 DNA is TGTGCCAGCTCACCACGACAGGGGACTAAAGAGACCCAGTACTTC. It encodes CASSPRQGTKETQYF.

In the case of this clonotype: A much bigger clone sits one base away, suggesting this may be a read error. The CDR3 region has the DNA TGCAGCGTTGCGATCACTAACTACGAGCAGTACTTC. It translates to CSVAITNYEQYF. This chain uses TRBV29-1 with TRBJ2-7; no reliable D call. CDR3 length: 12 residues. V was clipped by 4 bases and J by 3 bases, with 10 bases between them. The germline V gene has CDR1 SQVTM and CDR2 ANQGSEA.

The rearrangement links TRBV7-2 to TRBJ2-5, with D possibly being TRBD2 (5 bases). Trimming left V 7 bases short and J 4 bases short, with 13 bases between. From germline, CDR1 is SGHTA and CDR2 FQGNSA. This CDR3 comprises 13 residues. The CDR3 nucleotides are TGTGCCAGCACCACTCATGGAGGAGAGACCCAGTACTTC. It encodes CASTTHGGETQYF.

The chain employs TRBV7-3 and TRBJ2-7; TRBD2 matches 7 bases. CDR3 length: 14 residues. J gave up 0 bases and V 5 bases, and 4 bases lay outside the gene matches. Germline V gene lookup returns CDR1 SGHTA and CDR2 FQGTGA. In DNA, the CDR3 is TGTGCCAGCAGCCGAGCGGGGAACTCCTACGAGCAGTACTTC. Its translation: CASSRAGNSYEQYF.

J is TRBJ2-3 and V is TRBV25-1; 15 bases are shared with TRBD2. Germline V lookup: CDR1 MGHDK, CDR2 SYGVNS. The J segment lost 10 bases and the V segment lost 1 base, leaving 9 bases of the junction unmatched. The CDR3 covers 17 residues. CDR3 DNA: TGTGCCAGCAGTGAATTGGGGACTAGCGGGGGGACGGGTGCGCAGTATTTT. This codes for CASSELGTSGGTGAQYF.

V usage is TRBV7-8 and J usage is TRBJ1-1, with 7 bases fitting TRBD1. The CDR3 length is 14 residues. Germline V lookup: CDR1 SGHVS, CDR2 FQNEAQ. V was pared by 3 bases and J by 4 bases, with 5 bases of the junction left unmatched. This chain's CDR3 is CASSFRDRATEAFF. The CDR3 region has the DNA TGTGCCAGCAGCTTCCGAGACAGGGCCACTGAAGCTTTCTTT.

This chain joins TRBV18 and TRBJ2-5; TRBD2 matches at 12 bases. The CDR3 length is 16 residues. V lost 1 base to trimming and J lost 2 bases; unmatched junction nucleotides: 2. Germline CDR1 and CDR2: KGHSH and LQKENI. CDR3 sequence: CASSPLLAGGQETQYF. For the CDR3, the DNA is TGTGCCAGCTCACCACTACTAGCGGGGGGACAAGAGACCCAGTACTTC.

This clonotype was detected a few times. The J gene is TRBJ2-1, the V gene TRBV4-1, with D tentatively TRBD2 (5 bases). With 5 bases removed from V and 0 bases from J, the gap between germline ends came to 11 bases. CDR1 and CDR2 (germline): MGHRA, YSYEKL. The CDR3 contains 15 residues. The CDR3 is CASSTTRSSYNEQFF. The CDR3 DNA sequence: TGCGCCAGCAGCACAACTAGGAGCTCCTACAATGAGCAGTTCTTC.

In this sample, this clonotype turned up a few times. The CDR3 sequence is CASSPTRDNEQFF. The CDR3 nucleotides are TGTGCCAGCAGCCCCACACGAGACAATGAGCAGTTCTTC. This chain uses TRBV11-2 with TRBJ2-1; D is ambiguous. The CDR3 runs 13 residues. Germline lookup yields CDR1 SGHAT and CDR2 FQNNGV. Trimming removed 5 bases at V and 5 bases at J, with 10 bases between.

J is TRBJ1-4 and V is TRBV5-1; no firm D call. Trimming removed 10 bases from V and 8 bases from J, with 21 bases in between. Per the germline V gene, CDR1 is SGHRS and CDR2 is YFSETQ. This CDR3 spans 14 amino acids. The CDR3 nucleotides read TGCGCCTCAACCCCCGGGCAGAGGGAGGAAAAACTGTTTTTT. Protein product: CASTPGQREEKLFF. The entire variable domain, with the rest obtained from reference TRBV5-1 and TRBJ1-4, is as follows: KAGVTQTPRYLIKTRGQQVTLSCSPISGHRSVSWYQQTPGQGLQFLFEYFSETQRNKGNFPGRFSGRQFSNSRSEMNVSTLELGDSALYLCASTPGQREEKLFFGSGTQLSVL.

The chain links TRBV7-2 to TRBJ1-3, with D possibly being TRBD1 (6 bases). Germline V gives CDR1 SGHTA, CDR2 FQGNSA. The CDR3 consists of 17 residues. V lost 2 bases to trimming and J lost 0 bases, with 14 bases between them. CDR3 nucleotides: TGTGCCAGCAGCTTATCGGTACAGGGATACTCTGGAAACACCATATATTTT. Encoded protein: CASSLSVQGYSGNTIYF.

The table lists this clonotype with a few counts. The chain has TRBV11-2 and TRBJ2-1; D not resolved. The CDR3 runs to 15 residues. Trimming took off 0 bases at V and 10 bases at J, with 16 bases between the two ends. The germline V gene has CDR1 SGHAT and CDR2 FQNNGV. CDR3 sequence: CASSLDVAQTNEQFF. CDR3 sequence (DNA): TGTGCCAGCAGCTTAGATGTGGCCCAGACCAACGAGCAGTTCTTC.

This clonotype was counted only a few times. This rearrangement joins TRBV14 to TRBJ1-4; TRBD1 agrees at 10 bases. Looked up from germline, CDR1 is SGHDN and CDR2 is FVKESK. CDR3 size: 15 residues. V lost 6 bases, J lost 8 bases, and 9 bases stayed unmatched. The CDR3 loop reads CASSFDRGRREKLFF. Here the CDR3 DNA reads TGTGCCAGCAGTTTTGACAGGGGGCGACGAGAAAAACTGTTTTTT. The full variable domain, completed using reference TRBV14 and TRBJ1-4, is EAGVTQFPSHSVIEKGQTVTLRCDPISGHDNLYWYRRVMGKEIKFLLHFVKESKQDESGMPNNRFLAERTGGTYSTLKVQPAELEDSGVYFCASSFDRGRREKLFFGSGTQLSVL.

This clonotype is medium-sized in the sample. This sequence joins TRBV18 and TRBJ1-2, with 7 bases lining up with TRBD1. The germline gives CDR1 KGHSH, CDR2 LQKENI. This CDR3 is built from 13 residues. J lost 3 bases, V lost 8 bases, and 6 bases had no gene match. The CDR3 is CASSPGQDYGYTF. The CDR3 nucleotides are TGTGCCAGCAGCCCTGGACAGGACTATGGCTACACCTTC.

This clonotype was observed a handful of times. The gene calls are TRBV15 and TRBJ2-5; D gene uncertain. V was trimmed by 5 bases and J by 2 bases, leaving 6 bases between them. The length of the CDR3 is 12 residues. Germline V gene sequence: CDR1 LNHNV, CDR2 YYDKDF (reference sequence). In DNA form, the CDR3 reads TGTGCCACCAGCGCCCTACAAGAGACCCAGTACTTC. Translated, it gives CATSALQETQYF.

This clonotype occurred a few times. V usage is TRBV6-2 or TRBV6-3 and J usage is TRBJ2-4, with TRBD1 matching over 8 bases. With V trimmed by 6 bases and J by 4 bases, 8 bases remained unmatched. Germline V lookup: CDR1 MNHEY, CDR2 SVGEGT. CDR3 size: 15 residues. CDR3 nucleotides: TGTGCCAGCAGCTACCCATGGACAGGGAAAAACATTCAGTACTTC. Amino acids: CASSYPWTGKNIQYF.

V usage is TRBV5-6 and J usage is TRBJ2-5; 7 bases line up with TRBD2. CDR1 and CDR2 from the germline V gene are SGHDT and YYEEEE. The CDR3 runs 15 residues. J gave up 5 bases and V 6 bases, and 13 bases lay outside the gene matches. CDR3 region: CASTDARDYVETQYF. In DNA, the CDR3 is TGTGCCAGCACCGATGCCCGGGACTACGTGGAGACCCAGTACTTC.

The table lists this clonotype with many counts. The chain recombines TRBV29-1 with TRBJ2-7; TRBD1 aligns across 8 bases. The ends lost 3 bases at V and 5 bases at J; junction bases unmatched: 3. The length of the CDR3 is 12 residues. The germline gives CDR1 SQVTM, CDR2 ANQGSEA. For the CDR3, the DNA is TGCAGCGTTGACGACAGGGGCGACGAGCAGTACTTC. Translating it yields CSVDDRGDEQYF.

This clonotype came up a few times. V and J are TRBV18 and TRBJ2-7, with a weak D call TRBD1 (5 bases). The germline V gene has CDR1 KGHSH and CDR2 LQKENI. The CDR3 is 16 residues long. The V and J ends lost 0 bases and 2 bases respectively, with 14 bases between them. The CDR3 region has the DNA TGTGCCAGCTCACCACCTGTTTCCAGGGCGCCCTACGAGCAGTACTTC. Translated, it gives CASSPPVSRAPYEQYF.

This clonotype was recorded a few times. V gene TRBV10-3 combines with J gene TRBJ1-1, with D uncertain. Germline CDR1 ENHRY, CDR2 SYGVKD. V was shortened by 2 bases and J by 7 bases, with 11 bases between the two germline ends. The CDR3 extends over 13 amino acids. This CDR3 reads CAISENIDGEAFF. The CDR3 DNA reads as TGTGCCATCAGTGAGAATATAGACGGTGAAGCTTTCTTT.

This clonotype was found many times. The CDR3 DNA reads as TGTGCTAGTGCCAAGACGGGACAGGCAACCTACAATGAGCAGTTCTTC. Encoded protein: CASAKTGQATYNEQFF. The V gene is TRBV12-5, the J gene TRBJ2-1, with TRBD1 matching over 8 bases. Germline CDR1 LGHNT, CDR2 FRNRAP. The trim removed 7 bases at V and 2 bases at J, leaving 10 bases unmatched. CDR3 size: 16 residues.

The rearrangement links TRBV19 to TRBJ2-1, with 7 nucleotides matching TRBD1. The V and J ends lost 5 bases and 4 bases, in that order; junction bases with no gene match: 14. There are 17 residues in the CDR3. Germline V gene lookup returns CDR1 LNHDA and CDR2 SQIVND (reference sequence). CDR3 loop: CASSVNRGGGGYNEQFF. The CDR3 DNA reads TGTGCCAGTAGTGTAAACAGGGGCGGCGGCGGTTACAATGAGCAGTTCTTC.